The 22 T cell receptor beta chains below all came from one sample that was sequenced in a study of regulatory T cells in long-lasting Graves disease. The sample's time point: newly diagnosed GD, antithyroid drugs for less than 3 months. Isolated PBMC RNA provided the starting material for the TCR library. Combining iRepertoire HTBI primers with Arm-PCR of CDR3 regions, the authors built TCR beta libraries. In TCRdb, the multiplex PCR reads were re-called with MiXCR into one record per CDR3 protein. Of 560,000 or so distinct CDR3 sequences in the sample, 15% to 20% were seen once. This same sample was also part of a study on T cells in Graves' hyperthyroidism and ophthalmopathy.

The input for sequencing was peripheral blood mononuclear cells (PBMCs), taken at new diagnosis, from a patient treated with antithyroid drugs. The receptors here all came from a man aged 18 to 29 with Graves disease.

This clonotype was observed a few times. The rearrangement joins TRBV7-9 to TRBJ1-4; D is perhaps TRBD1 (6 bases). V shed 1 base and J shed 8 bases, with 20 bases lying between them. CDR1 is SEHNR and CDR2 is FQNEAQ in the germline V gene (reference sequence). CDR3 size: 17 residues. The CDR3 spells CASSLGQGRGADEKLFF. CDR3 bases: TGTGCCAGCAGCTTAGGGCAGGGGAGAGGGGCAGACGAAAAACTGTTTTTT.

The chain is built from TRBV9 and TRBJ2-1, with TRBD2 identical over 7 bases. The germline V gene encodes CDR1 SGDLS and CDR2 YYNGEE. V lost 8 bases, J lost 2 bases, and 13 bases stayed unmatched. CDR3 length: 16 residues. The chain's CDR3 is CARSPSGIGPYNEQFF. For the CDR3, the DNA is TGTGCCAGGTCACCAAGCGGGATTGGACCCTACAATGAGCAGTTCTTC.

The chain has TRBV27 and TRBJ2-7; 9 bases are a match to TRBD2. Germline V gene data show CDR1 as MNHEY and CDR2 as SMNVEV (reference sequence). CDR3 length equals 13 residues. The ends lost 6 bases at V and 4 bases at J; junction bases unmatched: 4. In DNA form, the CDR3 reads TGTGCCAGCAGGGAACTAGCGGGTTACGAGCAGTACTTC. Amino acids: CASRELAGYEQYF.

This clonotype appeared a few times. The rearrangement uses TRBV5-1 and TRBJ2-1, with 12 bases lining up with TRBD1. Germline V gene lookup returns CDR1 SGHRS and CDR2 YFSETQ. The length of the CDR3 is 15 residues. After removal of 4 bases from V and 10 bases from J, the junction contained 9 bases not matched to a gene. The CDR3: CASSQGQGALHEQFF. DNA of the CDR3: TGCGCCAGCAGCCAGGGACAGGGGGCCCTTCACGAGCAGTTCTTC.

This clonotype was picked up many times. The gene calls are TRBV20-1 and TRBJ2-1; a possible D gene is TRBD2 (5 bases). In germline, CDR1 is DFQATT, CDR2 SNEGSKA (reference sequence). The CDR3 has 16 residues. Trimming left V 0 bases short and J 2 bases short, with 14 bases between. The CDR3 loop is CSAREYGEIAYNEQFF. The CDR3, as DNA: TGCAGTGCTAGAGAGTACGGGGAGATAGCCTACAATGAGCAGTTCTTC.

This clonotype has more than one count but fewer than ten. The CDR3: CASSQGVQGNYGYTF. In nucleotides, the CDR3 is TGCGCCAGCAGCCAAGGCGTACAGGGGAACTATGGCTACACCTTC. The genes are TRBV4-1 and TRBJ1-2; 7 bases agree with TRBD1. The germline CDR1 and CDR2 sequences are MGHRA and YSYEKL. This CDR3 is 15 amino acids long. J lost 2 bases, V lost 1 base, and 4 bases had no gene match.

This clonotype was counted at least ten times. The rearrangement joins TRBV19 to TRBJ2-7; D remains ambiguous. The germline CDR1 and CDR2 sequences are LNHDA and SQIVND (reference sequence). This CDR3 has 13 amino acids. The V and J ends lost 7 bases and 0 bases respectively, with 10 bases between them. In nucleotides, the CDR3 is TGTGCCAGTACAGGAGACCACTCCTACGAGCAGTACTTC. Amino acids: CASTGDHSYEQYF.

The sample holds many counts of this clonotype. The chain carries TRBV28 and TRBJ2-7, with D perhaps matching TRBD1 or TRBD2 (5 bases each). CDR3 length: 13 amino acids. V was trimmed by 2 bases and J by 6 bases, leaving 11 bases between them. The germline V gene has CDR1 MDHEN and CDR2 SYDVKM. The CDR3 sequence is CASSLDGTGEQYF. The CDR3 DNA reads TGTGCCAGCAGTTTAGACGGGACCGGCGAGCAGTACTTC.

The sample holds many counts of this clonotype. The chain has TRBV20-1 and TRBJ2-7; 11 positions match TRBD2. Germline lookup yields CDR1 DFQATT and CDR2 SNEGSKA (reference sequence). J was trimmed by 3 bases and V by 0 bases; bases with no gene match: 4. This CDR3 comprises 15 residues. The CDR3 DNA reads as TGCAGTGCTAGAGATGCAACTAGCGGGAGCTACGAGCAGTACTTC. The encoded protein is CSARDATSGSYEQYF.

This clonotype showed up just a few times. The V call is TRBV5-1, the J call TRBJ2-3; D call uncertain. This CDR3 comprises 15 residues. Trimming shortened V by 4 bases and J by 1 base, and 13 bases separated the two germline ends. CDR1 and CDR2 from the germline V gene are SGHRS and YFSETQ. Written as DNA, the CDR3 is TGCGCCAGCAGCCCCCGCGATCGAGGCACAGATACGCAGTATTTT. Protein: CASSPRDRGTDTQYF.

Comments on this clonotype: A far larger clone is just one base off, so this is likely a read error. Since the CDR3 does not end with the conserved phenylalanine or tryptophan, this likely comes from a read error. CDR3 sequence reads: CASGGLAGLDQFS. CDR3 nucleotides: TGTGCCAGCGGGGGACTAGCGGGTTTAGATCAGTTCTCC. The chain employs TRBV28 and TRBJ2-4; TRBD2 aligns across 12 bases. The J call could be wrong; TRBJ2-1 is a better fit for the DNA end. The germline CDR1 and CDR2 sequences are MDHEN and SYDVKM. There are 13 residues in the CDR3.

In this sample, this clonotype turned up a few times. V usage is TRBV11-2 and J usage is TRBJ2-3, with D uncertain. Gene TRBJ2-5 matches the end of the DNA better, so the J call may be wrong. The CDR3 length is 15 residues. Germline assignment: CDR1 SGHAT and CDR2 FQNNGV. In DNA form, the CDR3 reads TGTGCCAGCAGCTTAGGAGAGACATTGGTGGAGACCCAGTACTTC. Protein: CASSLGETLVETQYF.

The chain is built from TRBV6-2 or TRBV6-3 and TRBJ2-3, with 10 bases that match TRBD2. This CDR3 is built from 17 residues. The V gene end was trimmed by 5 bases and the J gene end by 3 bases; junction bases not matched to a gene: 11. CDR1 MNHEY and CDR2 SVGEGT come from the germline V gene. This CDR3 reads CASSEFASGSFTDTQYF. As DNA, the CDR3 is TGTGCCAGCAGTGAGTTTGCTAGCGGGAGTTTTACAGATACGCAGTATTTT.

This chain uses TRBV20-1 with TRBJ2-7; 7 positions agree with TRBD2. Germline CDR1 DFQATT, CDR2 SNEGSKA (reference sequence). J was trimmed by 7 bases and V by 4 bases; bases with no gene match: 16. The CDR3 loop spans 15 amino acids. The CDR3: CSATRLAPSPQEQYF. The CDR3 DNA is TGCAGTGCTACCCGACTAGCCCCGTCCCCTCAGGAGCAGTACTTC.

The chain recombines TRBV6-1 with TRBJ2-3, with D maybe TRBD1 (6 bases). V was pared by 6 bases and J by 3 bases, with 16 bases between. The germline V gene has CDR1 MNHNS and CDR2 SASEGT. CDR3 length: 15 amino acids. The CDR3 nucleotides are TGTGCCAGCAGCTCCCGTGGGGGCAGGACAGATACGCAGTATTTT. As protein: CASSSRGGRTDTQYF.

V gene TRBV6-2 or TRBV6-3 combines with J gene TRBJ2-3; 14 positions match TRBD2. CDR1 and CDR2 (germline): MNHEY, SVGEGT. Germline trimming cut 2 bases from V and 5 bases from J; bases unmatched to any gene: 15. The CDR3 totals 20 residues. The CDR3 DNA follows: TGTGCCAGCAGTTACCGAGGACTAGCGGGAGGTATTACCGATTTAGATACGCAGTATTTT. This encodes CASSYRGLAGGITDLDTQYF.

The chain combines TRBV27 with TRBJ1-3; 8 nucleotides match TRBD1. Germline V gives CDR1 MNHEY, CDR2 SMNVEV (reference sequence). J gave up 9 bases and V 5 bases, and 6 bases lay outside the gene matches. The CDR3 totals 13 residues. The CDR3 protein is CASSGTGGGTIYF. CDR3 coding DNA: TGTGCCAGCAGTGGGACAGGCGGAGGCACCATATATTTT.

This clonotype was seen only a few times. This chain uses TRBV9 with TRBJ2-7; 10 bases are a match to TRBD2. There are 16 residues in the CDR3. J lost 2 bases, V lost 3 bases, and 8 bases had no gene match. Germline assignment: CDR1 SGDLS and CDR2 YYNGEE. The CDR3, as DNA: TGTGCCAGCAGCGACGGGCCTAGCGGGAGAGCCTACGAGCAGTACTTC. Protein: CASSDGPSGRAYEQYF.

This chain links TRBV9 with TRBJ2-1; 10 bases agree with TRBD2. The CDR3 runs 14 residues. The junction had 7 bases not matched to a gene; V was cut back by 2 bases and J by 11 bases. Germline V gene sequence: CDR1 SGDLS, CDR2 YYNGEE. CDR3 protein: CASSVPGLATKQFF. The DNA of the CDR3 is TGTGCCAGCAGCGTCCCGGGACTAGCGACAAAGCAGTTCTTC.

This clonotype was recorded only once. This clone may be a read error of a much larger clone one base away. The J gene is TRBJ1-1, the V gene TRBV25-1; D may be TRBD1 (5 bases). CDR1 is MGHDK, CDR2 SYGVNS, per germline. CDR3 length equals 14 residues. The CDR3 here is CTSSGFRGGTEAFF. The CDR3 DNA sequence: TGTACCAGCAGTGGTTTTAGGGGAGGTACTGAAGCTTTCTTT.

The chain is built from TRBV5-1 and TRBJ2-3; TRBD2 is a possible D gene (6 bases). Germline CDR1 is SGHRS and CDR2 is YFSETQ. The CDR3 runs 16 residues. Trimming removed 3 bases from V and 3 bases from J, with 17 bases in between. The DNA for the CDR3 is TGCGCCAGCAGCTCATCCGGGACTCCCGGGACAGATACGCAGTATTTT. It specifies CASSSSGTPGTDTQYF.

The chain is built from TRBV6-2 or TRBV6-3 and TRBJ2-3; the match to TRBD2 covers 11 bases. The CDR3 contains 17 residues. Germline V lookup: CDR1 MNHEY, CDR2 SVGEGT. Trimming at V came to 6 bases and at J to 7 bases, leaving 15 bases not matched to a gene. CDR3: CASSRGTSGVQANTQYF. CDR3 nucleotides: TGTGCCAGCAGCCGAGGGACTAGCGGAGTCCAAGCAAATACGCAGTATTTT.